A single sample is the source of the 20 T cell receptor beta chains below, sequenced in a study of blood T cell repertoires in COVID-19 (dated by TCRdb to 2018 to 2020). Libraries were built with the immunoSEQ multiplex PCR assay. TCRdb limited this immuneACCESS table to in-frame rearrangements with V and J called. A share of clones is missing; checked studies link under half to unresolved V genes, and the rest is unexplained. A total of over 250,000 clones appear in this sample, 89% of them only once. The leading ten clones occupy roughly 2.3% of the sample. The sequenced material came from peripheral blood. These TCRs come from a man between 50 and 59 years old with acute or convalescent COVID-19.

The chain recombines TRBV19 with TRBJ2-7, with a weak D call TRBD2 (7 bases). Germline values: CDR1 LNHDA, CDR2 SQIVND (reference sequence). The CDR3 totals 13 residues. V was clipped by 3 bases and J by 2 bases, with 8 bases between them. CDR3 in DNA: TGTGCCAGTAGTATGGGGGGGCCCTACGAGCAGTACTTC. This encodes CASSMGGPYEQYF. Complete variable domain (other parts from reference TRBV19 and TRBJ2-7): DGGITQSPKYLFRKEGQNVTLSCEQNLNHDAMYWYRQDPGQGLRLIYYSQIVNDFQKGDIAEGYSVSREKKESFPLTVTSAQKNPTAFYLCASSMGGPYEQYFGPGTRLTVT.

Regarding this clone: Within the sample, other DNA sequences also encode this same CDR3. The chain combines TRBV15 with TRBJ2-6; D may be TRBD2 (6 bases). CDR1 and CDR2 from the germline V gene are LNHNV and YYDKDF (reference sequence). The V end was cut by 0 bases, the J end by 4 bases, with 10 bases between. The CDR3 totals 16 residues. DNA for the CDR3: TGTGCCACCAGCAGAGATGGCGGGGCGGGGGCCAACGTCCTGACTTTC. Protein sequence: CATSRDGGAGANVLTF.

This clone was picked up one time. CDR3 loop: CSASLGDSYNEQFF. The CDR3 coding sequence is TGCAGTGCTAGTTTGGGGGACTCGTACAATGAGCAGTTCTTC. The gene calls are TRBV20-1 and TRBJ2-1; TRBD2 is a possible D gene (6 bases). This CDR3 comprises 14 residues. Germline-derived CDR1 and CDR2 are DFQATT and SNEGSKA (reference sequence). The ends were cut back, 3 bases at V and 4 bases at J, with 13 bases in the middle.

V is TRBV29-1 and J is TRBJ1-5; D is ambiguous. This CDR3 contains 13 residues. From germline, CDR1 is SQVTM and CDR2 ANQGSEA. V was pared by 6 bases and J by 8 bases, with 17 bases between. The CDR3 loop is CSVLGNPKEPQHF. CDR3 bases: TGCAGCGTCCTAGGCAACCCCAAAGAGCCCCAGCATTTT.

The CDR3: CASRELGASNEKLFF. CDR3 sequence (DNA): TGTGCCAGTAGGGAGTTGGGGGCGTCTAATGAAAAACTGTTTTTT. This chain uses TRBV19 with TRBJ1-4, with D perhaps matching TRBD1 (6 bases). The CDR3 has 15 residues. The ends were cut back, 6 bases at V and 3 bases at J, with 14 bases in the middle. Per the germline V gene, CDR1 is LNHDA and CDR2 is SQIVND (reference sequence). The entire variable domain, with the rest obtained from reference TRBV19 and TRBJ1-4, is as follows: DGGITQSPKYLFRKEGQNVTLSCEQNLNHDAMYWYRQDPGQGLRLIYYSQIVNDFQKGDIAEGYSVSREKKESFPLTVTSAQKNPTAFYLCASRELGASNEKLFFGSGTQLSVL.

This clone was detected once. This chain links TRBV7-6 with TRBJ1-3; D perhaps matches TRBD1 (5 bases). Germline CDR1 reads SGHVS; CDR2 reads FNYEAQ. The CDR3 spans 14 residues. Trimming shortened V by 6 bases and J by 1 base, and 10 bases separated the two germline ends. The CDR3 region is CASRQDNSGNTIYF. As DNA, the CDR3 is TGTGCCAGCAGACAGGACAATTCTGGAAACACCATATATTTT. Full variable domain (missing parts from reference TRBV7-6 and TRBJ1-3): GAGVSQSPRYKVTKRGQDVALRCDPISGHVSLYWYRQALGQGPEFLTYFNYEAQQDKSGLPNDRFSAERPEGSISTLTIQRTEQRDSAMYRCASRQDNSGNTIYFGEGSWLTVV.

CDR3 bases: TGTGCCAGCAGCTTTCTAGGGACAGGGAATTCACCCCTCCACTTT. Encoded protein: CASSFLGTGNSPLHF. This sequence joins TRBV9 and TRBJ1-6, with TRBD1 identical over 9 bases. After removal of 4 bases from V and 7 bases from J, the junction contained 6 bases not matched to a gene. Germline CDR1 SGDLS, CDR2 YYNGEE. This CDR3 contains 15 residues.

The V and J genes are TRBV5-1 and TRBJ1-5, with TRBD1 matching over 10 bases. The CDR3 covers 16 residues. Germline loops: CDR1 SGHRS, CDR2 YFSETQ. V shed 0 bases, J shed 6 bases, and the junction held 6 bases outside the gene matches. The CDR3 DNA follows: TGCGCCAGCAGCTTGGCCGGGACAGGGGCAGGTCAGCCCCAGCATTTT. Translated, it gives CASSLAGTGAGQPQHF.

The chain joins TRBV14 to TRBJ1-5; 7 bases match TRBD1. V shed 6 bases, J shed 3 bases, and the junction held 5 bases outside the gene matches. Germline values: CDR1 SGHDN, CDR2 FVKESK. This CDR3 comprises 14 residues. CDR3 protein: CASSQTGHNQPQHF. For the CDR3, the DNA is TGTGCCAGCAGTCAGACAGGGCACAATCAGCCCCAGCATTTT.

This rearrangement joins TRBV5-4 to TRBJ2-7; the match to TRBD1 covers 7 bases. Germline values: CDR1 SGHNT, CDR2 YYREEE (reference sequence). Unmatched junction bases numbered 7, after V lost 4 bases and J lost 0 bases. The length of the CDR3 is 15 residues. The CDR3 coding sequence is TGTGCCAGCAGCCAGGACAGGACTTACTCCTACGAGCAGTACTTC. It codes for CASSQDRTYSYEQYF.

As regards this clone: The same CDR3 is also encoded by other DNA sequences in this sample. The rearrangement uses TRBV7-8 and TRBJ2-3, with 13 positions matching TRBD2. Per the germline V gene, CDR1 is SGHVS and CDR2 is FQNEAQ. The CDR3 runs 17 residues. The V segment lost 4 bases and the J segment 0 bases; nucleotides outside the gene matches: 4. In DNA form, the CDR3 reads TGTGCCAGCAGCTCGAGACTAGCGGGGGGAAGCACAGATACGCAGTATTTT. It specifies CASSSRLAGGSTDTQYF.

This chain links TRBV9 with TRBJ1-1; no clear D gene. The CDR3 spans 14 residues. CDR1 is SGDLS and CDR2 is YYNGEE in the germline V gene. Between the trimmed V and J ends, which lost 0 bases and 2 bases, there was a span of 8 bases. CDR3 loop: CASSVAPVNTEAFF. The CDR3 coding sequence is TGTGCCAGCAGCGTAGCCCCGGTTAACACTGAAGCTTTCTTT.

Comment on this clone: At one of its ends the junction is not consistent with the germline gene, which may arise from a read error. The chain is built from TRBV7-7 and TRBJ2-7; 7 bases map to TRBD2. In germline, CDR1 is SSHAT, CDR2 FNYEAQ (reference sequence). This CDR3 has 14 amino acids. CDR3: CASSLGEGLYEQYF. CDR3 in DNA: TGTGCTAGCAGCTTAGGGGAGGGGCTGTACGAGCAGTACTTC.

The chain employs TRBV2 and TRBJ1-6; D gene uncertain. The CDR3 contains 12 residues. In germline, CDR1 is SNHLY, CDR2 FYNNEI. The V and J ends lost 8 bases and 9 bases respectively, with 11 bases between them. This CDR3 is CASQRDFSPLHF. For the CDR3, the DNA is TGTGCCAGCCAGAGGGATTTTTCACCCCTCCACTTT.

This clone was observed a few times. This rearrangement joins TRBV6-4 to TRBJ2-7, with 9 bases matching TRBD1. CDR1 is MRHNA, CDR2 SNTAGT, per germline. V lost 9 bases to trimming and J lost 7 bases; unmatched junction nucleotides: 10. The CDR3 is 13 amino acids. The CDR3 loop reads CARLRDREGEQYF. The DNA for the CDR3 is TGTGCCAGACTGAGGGACAGGGAGGGAGAGCAGTACTTC.

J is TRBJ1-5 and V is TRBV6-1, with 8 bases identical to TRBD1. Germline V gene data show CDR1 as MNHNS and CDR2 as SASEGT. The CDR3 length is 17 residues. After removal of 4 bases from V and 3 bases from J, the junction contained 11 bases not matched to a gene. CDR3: CASSGGIQGAHNQPQHF. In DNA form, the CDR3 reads TGTGCCAGCAGTGGGGGAATCCAGGGGGCCCACAATCAGCCCCAGCATTTT.

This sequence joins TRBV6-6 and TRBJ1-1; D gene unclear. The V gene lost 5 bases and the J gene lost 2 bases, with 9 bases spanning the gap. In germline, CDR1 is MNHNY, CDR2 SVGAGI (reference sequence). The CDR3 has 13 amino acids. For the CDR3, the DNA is TGTGCCAGCAGTGGAGGGAGCAACACTGAAGCTTTCTTT. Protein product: CASSGGSNTEAFF.

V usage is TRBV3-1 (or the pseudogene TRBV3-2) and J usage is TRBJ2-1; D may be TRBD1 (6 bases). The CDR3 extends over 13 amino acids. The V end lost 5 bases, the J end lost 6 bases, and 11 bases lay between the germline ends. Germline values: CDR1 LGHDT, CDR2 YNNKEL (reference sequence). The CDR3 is CASSSRGGNEQFF. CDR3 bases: TGTGCCAGCAGCTCCCGAGGGGGCAATGAGCAGTTCTTC.

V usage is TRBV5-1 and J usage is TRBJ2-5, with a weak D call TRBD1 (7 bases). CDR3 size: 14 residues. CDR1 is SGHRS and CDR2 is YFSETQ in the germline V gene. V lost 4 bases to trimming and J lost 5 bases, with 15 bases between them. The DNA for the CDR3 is TGCGCCAGCAGCAGGGCGGGGACAGAGGAGACCCAGTACTTC. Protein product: CASSRAGTEETQYF.

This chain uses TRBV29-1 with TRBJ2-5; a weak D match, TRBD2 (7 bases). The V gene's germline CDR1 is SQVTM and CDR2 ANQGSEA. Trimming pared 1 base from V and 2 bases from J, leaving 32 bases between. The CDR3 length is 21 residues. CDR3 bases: TGCAGCGTTGAAGCTCCCCGGGGGGCGCGACAGGCCCTTAGTTCGCAAGAGACCCAGTACTTC. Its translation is CSVEAPRGARQALSSQETQYF.